The clone carrying this TCR beta chain has only a few counts. These data come from a study of OX40 agonist ivuxolimab in advanced cancers. Trimming shortened V by 0 bases and J by 3 bases, and 12 bases separated the two germline ends. The V gene's germline CDR1 is SGHVS and CDR2 FNYEAQ. The CDR3 has 15 residues. Clones were read by immunoSEQ multiplex PCR, and TCRdb kept only the in-frame ones, dropping some. In the table there are about 71,000 clones, around 82% of which are singletons. The material was CD4+ or CD8+ T cells sorted from blood, obtained in a trial of the OX40 agonist ivuxolimab. V usage is TRBV7-6 and J usage is TRBJ2-7; possibly TRBD2 for D (6 bases). The receptor's source is an adult with an advanced solid tumor such as melanoma, head and neck, liver or kidney cancer. The CDR3 loop is CASSLAASANYEQYF. CDR3 nucleotides: TGTGCCAGCAGCTTAGCCGCTAGCGCTAACTACGAGCAGTACTTC.